This entry features one T cell receptor beta chain sequence. Its target is unknown. This sample was included in a study of cytomegalovirus exposure and HLA in healthy donors. Notes on the study in general: In the analysis, some V segments, TRBV6-2 and TRBV6-3 included, were excluded as indistinguishable. Confirmation in vitro established that three CMV-associated chains were specific for CMV antigens. In an earlier analysis, productive rearrangement rates for most beta V segments clustered near 87% or 30%.

This PCR relied on a set of 60 Vbeta primers and 13 Jbeta primers. Profiled with immunoSEQ multiplex PCR; TCRdb holds only in-frame clones, not every one. This listing includes 200,000 to 250,000 clones. V gave up 1 base and J gave up 5 bases; unmatched junction bases: 3. This CDR3 is built from 15 residues. Germline V CDR1 and CDR2: SEHNR, FQNEAQ (reference sequence). This TCR was sampled from a girl aged 2 to 9 in good health and CMV-seropositive. Sequencing used PBMCs. The chain couples TRBV7-9 to TRBJ1-5, with 9 bases fitting TRBD1. The CDR3 loop reads CASSLGGTGYQPQHF. CDR3 nucleotides: TGTGCCAGCAGCTTAGGGGGGACAGGGTATCAGCCCCAGCATTTT.